Each of the 5 T cell receptor beta chains below was sequenced from the same sample in a study of PD-1 blockade in classical Hodgkin lymphoma (dated by TCRdb to 2020 to 2022). This specimen's time point label, interpreted: newly diagnosed, previously untreated cHL patient sample. CD8+ T cells were purified from thawed PBMCs by magnetic negative selection with a Miltenyi CD8+ T cell isolation kit. Library method: the immunoSEQ multiplex PCR assay. Sourced from immuneACCESS, this table was stored by TCRdb with only in-frame sequences that have V and J called. A share of the clones is absent; for the studies checked, an unresolved V gene accounts for under half, and the remainder has no known explanation. In this sample the table shows roughly 21,000 clones, 80% to 90% of which occur a single time. Jointly, the top ten make up approximately 7% of the sample. Sequencing was done on a sample of CD8+ T cells from blood. The source is a human donor with classical Hodgkin lymphoma.

The CDR3 DNA follows: TGTGCCAGCAGTTCGGACAGGGGAAGTCAGCCCCAGCATTTT. This codes for CASSSDRGSQPQHF. This chain joins TRBV6-5 and TRBJ1-5; TRBD1 agrees at 9 bases. J gave up 6 bases and V 4 bases, and 4 bases lay outside the gene matches. The CDR3 is made up of 14 amino acids. The germline V gene encodes CDR1 MNHEY and CDR2 SVGAGI.

This chain joins TRBV10-1 and TRBJ2-3; 10 nucleotides match TRBD2. The CDR3 is made up of 14 amino acids. The V segment lost 4 bases and the J segment 6 bases; nucleotides outside the gene matches: 4. Per germline, CDR1 WNHNN and CDR2 SYGVQD (reference sequence). Written as DNA, the CDR3 is TGCGCCAGCAGTGCTAGCGGGGGCTGGGATACGCAGTATTTT. Encoded protein: CASSASGGWDTQYF.

The gene calls are TRBV28 and TRBJ2-2; a possible D gene is TRBD2 (6 bases). V was cut by 6 bases and J by 7 bases, with 12 bases left in between. The germline V gene encodes CDR1 MDHEN and CDR2 SYDVKM. CDR3 length equals 13 residues. CDR3: CASSPVGGGELFF. The CDR3 region has the DNA TGTGCCAGCAGCCCCGTCGGGGGCGGGGAGCTGTTTTTT.

This clone has just one count. The chain carries TRBV9 and TRBJ1-2, with 10 positions matching TRBD1. This CDR3 is 15 amino acids long. Losses at the gene ends were 4 bases for V and 7 bases for J; bases not matched to a gene: 10. From germline, CDR1 is SGDLS and CDR2 YYNGEE. The CDR3 spells CASSFTGTGVSGYTF. DNA of the CDR3: TGTGCCAGCAGCTTCACCGGGACAGGGGTTTCTGGCTACACCTTC.

The V and J genes are TRBV7-2 and TRBJ2-7; tentative D call: TRBD2 (6 bases). The CDR3 is made up of 15 amino acids. V was pared by 6 bases and J by 3 bases, with 18 bases between. Per germline, CDR1 SGHTA and CDR2 FQGNSA. DNA for the CDR3: TGTGCCAGCAGTCCCAGGAGGGGAGAAGGCTACGAGCAGTACTTC. As protein: CASSPRRGEGYEQYF.